The 29 T cell receptor beta chains below come from one sample, sequenced in a study of T cells expressing NK-cell markers. TCRdb reprocessed the 5' RACE reads, with one entry per CDR3 protein and no DNA. The sample holds 440,000 or so distinct CDR3 sequences. Sample: blood T cells: a sorted CD56 or NKG2C T cell subset, CD4+ or CD8+ T cells, or bulk PBMC T cells (not recorded which). The receptor source for this set is a woman aged 18-69 years in good health.

This chain links TRBV25-1 with TRBJ2-1; TCRdb's D call, TRBD1, is unchecked because there is no DNA. The CDR3 is 16 amino acids. Germline loops: CDR1 MGHDK, CDR2 SYGVNS. CDR3 amino acids: CASSENRGGAYNEQFF.

V gene TRBV20-1 combines with J gene TRBJ2-7; TCRdb gives TRBD2 as the D gene, but with no DNA this cannot be confirmed. This CDR3 comprises 14 residues. Germline CDR1 DFQATT, CDR2 SNEGSKA (reference sequence). The CDR3 reads CSATPSGATYEQYF.

The chain links TRBV5-1 to TRBJ2-7. Germline loops: CDR1 SGHRS, CDR2 YFSETQ. The CDR3 runs 13 residues. The chain's CDR3 is CASSLSQSYEQYF.

The chain is built from TRBV11-1 and TRBJ2-1; with no DNA, the TCRdb D assignment of TRBD2 cannot be verified. The CDR3 has 18 residues. In germline, CDR1 is SGHAT, CDR2 FQDESV (reference sequence). The CDR3 is CASSLVAGGTSRKNEQFF.

The chain is built from TRBV5-1 and TRBJ2-7; TCRdb names TRBD1, which stays unverified in the absence of DNA. The CDR3 spans 15 residues. Germline V gene sequence: CDR1 SGHRS, CDR2 YFSETQ. The CDR3 spells CASNNGDRVTYEQYF.

V gene TRBV12-5 combines with J gene TRBJ2-3. CDR1 is LGHNT, CDR2 FRNRAP, per germline. The CDR3 spans 13 residues. Here the CDR3 reads CASGSNLGDTQYF. The complete variable domain, with remaining parts taken from reference TRBV12-5 and TRBJ2-3, reads DARVTQTPRHKVTEMGQEVTMRCQPILGHNTVFWYRQTMMQGLELLAYFRNRAPLDDSGMPKDRFSAEMPDATLATLKIQPSEPRDSAVYFCASGSNLGDTQYFGPGTRLTVL.

This chain links TRBV12-3 or TRBV12-4 with TRBJ2-1; TCRdb's assignment of TRBD1 cannot be checked, as there is no DNA. The CDR3 is made up of 15 amino acids. The CDR3: CASSFRDGGYNEQFF.

The chain has TRBV27 and TRBJ1-1; TCRdb picks TRBD1, but there is no DNA to check that call. Germline values: CDR1 MNHEY, CDR2 SMNVEV (reference sequence). This CDR3 region has 15 residues. The CDR3 is CASRPLLGGGTEAFF.

The chain uses TRBV14 and TRBJ2-1; the TCRdb D gene call, TRBD1, has no DNA to confirm it. The CDR3 totals 16 residues. Germline values: CDR1 SGHDN, CDR2 FVKESK. The CDR3 is CASSPTGTGGGWEQFF.

The chain is built from TRBV28 and TRBJ2-1; TCRdb calls TRBD2, which cannot be checked without DNA. This CDR3 region has 14 residues. Per the germline V gene, CDR1 is MDHEN and CDR2 is SYDVKM. The CDR3 reads CASLTSGSYNEQFF.

The rearrangement joins TRBV7-8 to TRBJ2-1; TCRdb indicates TRBD2, and absent DNA this call remains unverified. The germline V gene encodes CDR1 SGHVS and CDR2 FQNEAQ. This CDR3 region has 15 residues. CDR3 sequence: CASSLVWGRAGEQFF.

The chain has TRBV19 and TRBJ2-1. This CDR3 contains 12 residues. In germline, CDR1 is LNHDA, CDR2 SQIVND (reference sequence). The CDR3 region is CASSISYNEQFF.

The chain combines TRBV5-8 with TRBJ2-6; TCRdb selects TRBD1, and the lack of DNA leaves this call unchecked. Germline V lookup: CDR1 SGHTS, CDR2 YDEGEE. The CDR3 has 15 residues. The CDR3 region is CASRHSGTGANVLTF. Based on the CDR3 plus reference TRBV5-8 and TRBJ2-6, the full variable domain is EAGVTQSPTHLIKTRGQQATLRCSPISGHTSVYWYQQALGLGLQFLLWYDEGEERNRGNFPPRFSGRQFPNYSSELNVNALELEDSALYLCASRHSGTGANVLTFGAGSRLTVL.

The CDR3 spells CASSQKDYGYTF. V is TRBV6-1 and J is TRBJ1-2. Germline loops: CDR1 MNHNS, CDR2 SASEGT. This CDR3 has 12 amino acids.

The J gene is TRBJ2-2, the V gene TRBV28; TCRdb proposes TRBD1, but this gene call is untestable without DNA. Per the germline V gene, CDR1 is MDHEN and CDR2 is SYDVKM. This CDR3 region has 13 residues. The CDR3 here is CASNPGNTGELFF.

V usage is TRBV5-1 and J usage is TRBJ1-1. The germline V gene encodes CDR1 SGHRS and CDR2 YFSETQ. The CDR3 runs 13 residues. The CDR3 sequence: CASSLITATEAFF.

The genes are TRBV7-3 and TRBJ2-1; TCRdb selects TRBD1, and the lack of DNA leaves this call unchecked. The CDR3 extends over 16 amino acids. Germline CDR1 is SGHTA and CDR2 is FQGTGA. The CDR3 here is CASSTDPGGKLNEQFF.

The V and J genes are TRBV2 and TRBJ1-1. The CDR3 length is 11 residues. Per germline, CDR1 SNHLY and CDR2 FYNNEI. This CDR3 reads CASSEIVEAFF.

V and J are TRBV3-1 and TRBJ2-1; without DNA, the TCRdb call of TRBD2 cannot be checked. CDR1 LGHDT and CDR2 YNNKEL come from the germline V gene (reference sequence). This CDR3 spans 15 amino acids. CDR3 loop: CASSQEGLPYNEQFF.

This chain uses TRBV20-1 with TRBJ2-7; lacking DNA, the TRBD1 call made by TCRdb goes unchecked. This CDR3 is 13 amino acids long. Germline CDR1 and CDR2: DFQATT and SNEGSKA (reference sequence). The CDR3 sequence is CSALKDISYEQYF.

The chain combines TRBV29-1 with TRBJ2-4; TCRdb lists TRBD2, though no DNA is available to test this call. Per the germline V gene, CDR1 is SQVTM and CDR2 is ANQGSEA. The CDR3 consists of 16 residues. This CDR3 reads CSVLFSAGDGGNIQYF.

V is TRBV5-1 and J is TRBJ1-1. Looked up from germline, CDR1 is SGHRS and CDR2 is YFSETQ. The CDR3 length is 15 residues. The CDR3 spells CASSLFLMGNTEAFF.

The chain carries TRBV24-1 and TRBJ2-1; without DNA, the TCRdb call of TRBD2 cannot be checked. CDR1 is KGHDR, CDR2 SFDVKD, per germline. CDR3 length equals 19 residues. CDR3 region: CATSDPGASGSSHLNEQFF.

The chain uses TRBV6-5 and TRBJ2-5; TCRdb designates TRBD1, a call that cannot be tested without DNA. CDR1 is MNHEY and CDR2 is SVGAGI in the germline V gene. The CDR3 contains 13 residues. The CDR3 is CASSYGPGETQYF.

This chain connects TRBV29-1 to TRBJ2-1; the TCRdb D gene call, TRBD2, has no DNA to confirm it. CDR1 SQVTM and CDR2 ANQGSEA come from the germline V gene. The CDR3 consists of 16 residues. CDR3 amino acids: CSTKTSGSGSYNEQFF.

This sequence joins TRBV7-9 and TRBJ1-3. CDR3 size: 15 residues. CDR1 SEHNR and CDR2 FQNEAQ come from the germline V gene (reference sequence). Here the CDR3 reads CASSLIPELGNTIYF.

CDR3 sequence: CSVSTGSHQPQHF. The gene calls are TRBV29-1 and TRBJ1-5; TCRdb indicates TRBD1, and absent DNA this call remains unverified. The CDR3 totals 13 residues. The germline V gene has CDR1 SQVTM and CDR2 ANQGSEA.

The CDR3 here is CASSLVAGGPTNEKLFF. The chain carries TRBV7-2 and TRBJ1-4; TCRdb picks TRBD1, but there is no DNA to check that call. The germline V gene has CDR1 SGHTA and CDR2 FQGNSA. The CDR3 has 17 amino acids.

The V call is TRBV7-2, the J call TRBJ2-2; TCRdb names TRBD2, which stays unverified in the absence of DNA. This CDR3 is built from 17 residues. Germline V gives CDR1 SGHTA, CDR2 FQGNSA. CDR3 protein: CASSLRGGGLGTGELFF.